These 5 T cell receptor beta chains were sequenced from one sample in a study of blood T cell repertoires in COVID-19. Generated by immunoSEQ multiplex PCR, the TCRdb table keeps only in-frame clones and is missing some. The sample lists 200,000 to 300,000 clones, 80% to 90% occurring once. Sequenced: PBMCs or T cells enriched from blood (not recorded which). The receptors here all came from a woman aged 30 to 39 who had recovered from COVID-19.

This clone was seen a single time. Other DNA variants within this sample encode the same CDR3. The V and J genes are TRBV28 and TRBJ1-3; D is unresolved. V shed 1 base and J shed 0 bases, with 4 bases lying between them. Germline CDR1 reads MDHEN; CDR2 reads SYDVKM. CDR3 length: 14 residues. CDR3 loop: CASSLSGSGNTIYF. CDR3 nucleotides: TGTGCCAGCAGTTTATCCGGCTCTGGAAACACCATATATTTT.

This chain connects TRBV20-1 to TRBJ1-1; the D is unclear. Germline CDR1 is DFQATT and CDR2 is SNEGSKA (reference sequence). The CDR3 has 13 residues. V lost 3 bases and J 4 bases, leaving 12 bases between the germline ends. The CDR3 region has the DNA TGCAGTGCTAGTGTTGAGCTACGCACTGAAGCTTTCTTT. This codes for CSASVELRTEAFF.

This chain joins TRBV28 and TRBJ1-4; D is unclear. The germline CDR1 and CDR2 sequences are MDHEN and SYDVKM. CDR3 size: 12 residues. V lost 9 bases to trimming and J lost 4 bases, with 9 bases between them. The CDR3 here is CASSGVNEKLFF. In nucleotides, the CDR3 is TGTGCCAGTTCCGGGGTTAATGAAAAACTGTTTTTT.

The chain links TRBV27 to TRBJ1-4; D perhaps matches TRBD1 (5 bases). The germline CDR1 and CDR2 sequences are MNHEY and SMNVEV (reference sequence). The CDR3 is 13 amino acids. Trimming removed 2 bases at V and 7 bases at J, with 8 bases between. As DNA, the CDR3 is TGTGCCAGCAGTTTAAGCAGGGTTGAAAAACTGTTTTTT. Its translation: CASSLSRVEKLFF.

Written as DNA, the CDR3 is TGTGCCAGCAGTCCCCGGGGGGGGAGGCCCCACGAGCAGTACTTC. Its protein is CASSPRGGRPHEQYF. The chain recombines TRBV28 with TRBJ2-7; 8 bases are a match to TRBD2. Germline V gene sequence: CDR1 MDHEN, CDR2 SYDVKM. V shed 5 bases, J shed 5 bases, and the junction held 11 bases outside the gene matches. The CDR3 runs 15 residues.